This T cell receptor (beta chain) emerged from a study of blood T cell repertoires in COVID-19. Study information: Recovered participants had two consecutive negative NP/OP PCR tests, healthcare professional clearance, or symptom resolution.

TCRdb's table, derived via immunoSEQ multiplex PCR, lists solely in-frame clones and lacks some. The sample consists of about 360,000 clones, about 89% of them appearing once. Germline assignment: CDR1 SGHNT and CDR2 YENEEA. V was clipped by 8 bases and J by 5 bases, with 12 bases between them. The CDR3 extends over 13 amino acids. The clonotype comes from a man aged 35-49 years in a cohort exposed to, infected with or recovered from COVID-19 (not recorded which). This chain links TRBV11-3 with TRBJ2-2, with a possible D match to TRBD2 (5 bases). The sample consisted of PBMCs or T cells enriched from blood (not recorded which). The DNA for the CDR3 is TGTGCCAGCGCGGAAAGAGGGACCGGGGAGCTGTTTTTT. Translating gives CASAERGTGELFF.